The 17 T cell receptor beta chains below were found in one sample sequenced in a study of cytomegalovirus exposure and HLA in healthy donors. It was with 60 Vbeta and 13 Jbeta primers that the PCR ran. Sequenced by immunoSEQ multiplex PCR; TCRdb stores in-frame clones only, minus some. Of about 180,000 clones in the sample, about 80% were seen once. Input material: PBMCs. Receptor source: a man aged 35 to 55 in good health and CMV-seropositive.

The rearrangement uses TRBV5-4 and TRBJ2-5; 9 bases are shared with TRBD2. This CDR3 contains 16 residues. Germline trimming cut 4 bases from V and 4 bases from J; bases unmatched to any gene: 11. Germline V gives CDR1 SGHNT, CDR2 YYREEE (reference sequence). CDR3 amino acids: CASSVTSGNRIETQYF. DNA of the CDR3: TGTGCCAGCAGCGTGACTAGCGGAAATAGGATAGAGACCCAGTACTTC.

V gene TRBV7-9 combines with J gene TRBJ1-4, with TRBD1 as a possible D gene (6 bases). Germline V gives CDR1 SEHNR, CDR2 FQNEAQ (reference sequence). V was cut by 3 bases and J by 4 bases, with 9 bases left in between. This CDR3 comprises 14 residues. The CDR3 nucleotides read TGTGCCAGCAGCTTGGACAGTTATAATGAAAAACTGTTTTTT. This translates into CASSLDSYNEKLFF. Variable domain in full (rest from reference TRBV7-9 and TRBJ1-4): DTGVSQNPRHKITKRGQNVTFRCDPISEHNRLYWYRQTLGQGPEFLTYFQNEAQLEKSRLLSDRFSAERPKGSFSTLEIQRTEQGDSAMYLCASSLDSYNEKLFFGSGTQLSVL.

V usage is TRBV14 and J usage is TRBJ2-7; 7 bases line up with TRBD1. The CDR3 sequence is 14 residues long. The ends lost 4 bases at V and 0 bases at J; junction bases unmatched: 3. Germline values: CDR1 SGHDN, CDR2 FVKESK. The CDR3 nucleotides are TGTGCCAGCAGCCCCTACAGGGGCTCCTACGAGCAGTACTTC. This gives the protein CASSPYRGSYEQYF.

This clone has just a few counts. V gene TRBV7-6 combines with J gene TRBJ2-6; 10 positions agree with TRBD1. From germline, CDR1 is SGHVS and CDR2 FNYEAQ. Trimming took 4 bases from V and 2 from J; bases not matched to a gene: 8. CDR3 length: 18 amino acids. The CDR3 here is CASSSRDRGRTGANVLTF. The CDR3 DNA is TGTGCCAGCAGCTCTCGGGACAGGGGTCGCACTGGGGCCAACGTCCTGACTTTC.

V is TRBV18 and J is TRBJ2-1; no firm D call. CDR3 length: 13 amino acids. V lost 0 bases and J 8 bases, leaving 8 bases between the germline ends. The germline V gene has CDR1 KGHSH and CDR2 LQKENI. Here the CDR3 reads CASSPPSSDEQFF. CDR3 DNA sequence: TGTGCCAGCTCACCACCTTCGAGCGATGAGCAGTTCTTC.

The V and J genes are TRBV28 and TRBJ2-1, with 7 bases that match TRBD2. Trimming removed 4 bases from V and 5 bases from J; junction bases left unmatched: 14. The CDR3 runs to 17 residues. From germline, CDR1 is MDHEN and CDR2 SYDVKM. The CDR3 sequence: CASSSPTGGRSHNEQFF. CDR3 bases: TGTGCCAGCAGTTCCCCGACCGGCGGGAGATCCCACAATGAGCAGTTCTTC. Complete variable domain (other parts from reference TRBV28 and TRBJ2-1): DVKVTQSSRYLVKRTGEKVFLECVQDMDHENMFWYRQDPGLGLRLIYFSYDVKMKEKGDIPEGYSVSREKKERFSLILESASTNQTSMYLCASSSPTGGRSHNEQFFGPGTRLTVL.

This clone was counted ten times or more. CDR3 in DNA: TGTGCCAGCAGCTTAGATGTGACAGGGGGAGATGGCTACACCTTC. It encodes CASSLDVTGGDGYTF. The rearrangement uses TRBV11-2 and TRBJ1-2, with 9 positions matching TRBD1. Germline values: CDR1 SGHAT, CDR2 FQNNGV. Trimming at V came to 0 bases and at J to 6 bases, leaving 5 bases not matched to a gene. The CDR3 is 15 residues long.

The genes are TRBV9 and TRBJ2-5; possibly TRBD2 for D (5 bases). Germline loops: CDR1 SGDLS, CDR2 YYNGEE. The V gene lost 3 bases and the J gene lost 6 bases, with 15 bases spanning the gap. The CDR3 is made up of 14 amino acids. In DNA form, the CDR3 reads TGTGCCAGCAGCGCCGGACTCCCCCGGAAGACCCAGTACTTC. It encodes CASSAGLPRKTQYF. Using reference TRBV9 and TRBJ2-5 for the parts outside the CDR3, the full variable domain is DSGVTQTPKHLITATGQRVTLRCSPRSGDLSVYWYQQSLDQGLQFLIQYYNGEERAKGNILERFSAQQFPDLHSELNLSSLELGDSALYFCASSAGLPRKTQYFGPGTRLLVL.

The genes are TRBV7-9 and TRBJ1-6; 7 bases are shared with TRBD1. CDR1 and CDR2 from the germline V gene are SEHNR and FQNEAQ (reference sequence). CDR3 length: 17 amino acids. The trim removed 4 bases at V and 7 bases at J, leaving 13 bases unmatched. DNA of the CDR3: TGTGCCAGCAGCTATGCAGGGGGACACCAGAGCAATTCACCCCTCCACTTT. Translated: CASSYAGGHQSNSPLHF. The entire variable domain, with the rest obtained from reference TRBV7-9 and TRBJ1-6, is as follows: DTGVSQNPRHKITKRGQNVTFRCDPISEHNRLYWYRQTLGQGPEFLTYFQNEAQLEKSRLLSDRFSAERPKGSFSTLEIQRTEQGDSAMYLCASSYAGGHQSNSPLHFGNGTRLTVT.

The rearrangement joins TRBV2 to TRBJ2-2; 13 bases line up with TRBD2. The V and J ends lost 11 bases and 9 bases, in that order; junction bases with no gene match: 6. Germline lookup yields CDR1 SNHLY and CDR2 FYNNEI. The CDR3 has 13 amino acids. CDR3: CAGRTSGSRELFF. CDR3 DNA sequence: TGTGCCGGGCGGACTAGCGGGAGCAGGGAGCTGTTTTTT.

The chain uses TRBV28 and TRBJ1-4; D remains ambiguous. The CDR3 sequence is 12 residues long. With 3 bases removed from V and 16 bases from J, the gap between germline ends came to 15 bases. In germline, CDR1 is MDHEN, CDR2 SYDVKM. The CDR3 loop reads CASSFEGRRPFF. CDR3 nucleotide sequence: TGTGCCAGCAGTTTTGAGGGCCGACGGCCGTTTTTT.

The CDR3 protein is CASSLITLRDYGYTF. CDR3 DNA: TGTGCCAGCAGCTTGATTACCCTCCGCGACTATGGCTACACCTTC. The chain couples TRBV5-6 to TRBJ1-2; no clear D. The length of the CDR3 is 15 residues. Trimming cost V 1 base and J 3 bases, with 13 bases left between them. Germline loops: CDR1 SGHDT, CDR2 YYEEEE.

This clone occurred a few times. The V gene is TRBV11-3, the J gene TRBJ1-1, with D hard to call. V lost 0 bases, J lost 0 bases, and 8 bases lay in between. The germline gives CDR1 SGHNT, CDR2 YENEEA. The CDR3 spans 15 residues. The CDR3 here is CASSLEVRLNTEAFF. For the CDR3, the DNA is TGTGCCAGCAGCTTAGAAGTGAGGTTGAACACTGAAGCTTTCTTT.

The rearrangement uses TRBV11-3 and TRBJ1-1; D is unresolved. CDR1 and CDR2 from the germline V gene are SGHNT and YENEEA. Between the trimmed V and J ends, which lost 2 bases and 5 bases, there was a span of 15 bases. This CDR3 contains 15 residues. The CDR3 nucleotides read TGTGCCAGCAGCTTAAGTCAGAGGCGGATAACTGAAGCTTTCTTT. Its protein product is CASSLSQRRITEAFF.

The J gene is TRBJ2-5, the V gene TRBV28; maybe TRBD1 (6 bases). The CDR3 length is 17 residues. V lost 3 bases and J lost 4, with 21 bases in between. Germline CDR1 reads MDHEN; CDR2 reads SYDVKM. The CDR3 loop is CASSFRRRQGKSETQYF. CDR3 DNA sequence: TGTGCCAGCAGTTTTCGGCGTCGGCAGGGGAAGTCAGAGACCCAGTACTTC.

The rearrangement joins TRBV9 to TRBJ2-7; possibly TRBD1 for D (5 bases). CDR3 length: 14 amino acids. Trimming took off 3 bases at V and 0 bases at J, with 10 bases between the two ends. Per the germline V gene, CDR1 is SGDLS and CDR2 is YYNGEE. CDR3 residues: CASSARQSSYEQYF. In nucleotides, the CDR3 is TGTGCCAGCAGCGCAAGACAGAGCTCCTACGAGCAGTACTTC.

The gene calls are TRBV6-5 and TRBJ1-1, with D possibly being TRBD1 (5 bases). Trimming left V 0 bases short and J 10 bases short, with 12 bases between. Germline CDR1 MNHEY, CDR2 SVGAGI. The CDR3 runs 13 residues. CDR3 sequence: CASSYSVGQGAFF. CDR3 sequence (DNA): TGTGCCAGCAGTTACTCGGTGGGCCAGGGAGCTTTCTTT.